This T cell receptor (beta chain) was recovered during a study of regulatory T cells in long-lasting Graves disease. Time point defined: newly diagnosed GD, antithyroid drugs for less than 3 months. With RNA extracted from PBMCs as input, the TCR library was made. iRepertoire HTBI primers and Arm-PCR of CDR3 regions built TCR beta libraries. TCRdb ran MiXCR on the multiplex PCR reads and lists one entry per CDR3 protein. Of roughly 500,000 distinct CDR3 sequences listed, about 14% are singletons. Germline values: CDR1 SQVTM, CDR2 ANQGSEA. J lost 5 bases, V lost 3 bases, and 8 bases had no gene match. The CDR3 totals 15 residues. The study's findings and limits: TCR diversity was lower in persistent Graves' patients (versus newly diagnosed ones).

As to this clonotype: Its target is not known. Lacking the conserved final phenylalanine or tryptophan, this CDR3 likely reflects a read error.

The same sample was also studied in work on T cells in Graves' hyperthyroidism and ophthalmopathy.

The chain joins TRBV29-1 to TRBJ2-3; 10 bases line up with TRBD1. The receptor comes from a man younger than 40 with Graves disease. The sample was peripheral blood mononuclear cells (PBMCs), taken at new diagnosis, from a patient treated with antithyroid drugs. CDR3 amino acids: CSVDATGGTVDTQYL. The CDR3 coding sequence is TGCAGCGTTGATGCGACAGGGGGCACTGTAGATACGCAGTATCTT.